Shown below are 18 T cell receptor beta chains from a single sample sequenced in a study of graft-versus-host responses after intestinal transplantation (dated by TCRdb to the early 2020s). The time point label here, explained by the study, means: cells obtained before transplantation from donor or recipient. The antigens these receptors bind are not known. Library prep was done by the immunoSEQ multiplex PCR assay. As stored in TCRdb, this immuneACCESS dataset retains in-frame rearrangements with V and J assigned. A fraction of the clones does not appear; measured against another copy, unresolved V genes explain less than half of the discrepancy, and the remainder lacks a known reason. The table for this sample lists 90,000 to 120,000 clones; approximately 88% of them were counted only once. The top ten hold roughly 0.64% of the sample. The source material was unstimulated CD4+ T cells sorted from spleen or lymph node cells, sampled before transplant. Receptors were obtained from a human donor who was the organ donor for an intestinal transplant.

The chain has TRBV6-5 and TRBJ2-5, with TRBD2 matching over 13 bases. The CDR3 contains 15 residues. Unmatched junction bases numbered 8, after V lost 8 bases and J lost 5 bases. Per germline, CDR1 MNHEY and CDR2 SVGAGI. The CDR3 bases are TGTGCCAGCTGCCCCGGGACTAGCGGGGCGGAGACCCAGTACTTC. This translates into CASCPGTSGAETQYF.

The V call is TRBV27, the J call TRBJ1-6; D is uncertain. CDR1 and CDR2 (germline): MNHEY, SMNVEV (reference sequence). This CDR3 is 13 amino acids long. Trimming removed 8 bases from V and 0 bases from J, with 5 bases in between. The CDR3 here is CASRFSYNSPLHF. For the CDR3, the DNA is TGTGCCAGCCGGTTCTCCTATAATTCACCCCTCCACTTT.

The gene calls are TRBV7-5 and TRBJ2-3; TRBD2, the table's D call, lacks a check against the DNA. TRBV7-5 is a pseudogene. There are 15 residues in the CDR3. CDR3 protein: CVRSHAGTSTDTQYF. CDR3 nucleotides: TGTGTCAGAAGCCACGCGGGGACTAGCACAGATACGCAGTATTTT.

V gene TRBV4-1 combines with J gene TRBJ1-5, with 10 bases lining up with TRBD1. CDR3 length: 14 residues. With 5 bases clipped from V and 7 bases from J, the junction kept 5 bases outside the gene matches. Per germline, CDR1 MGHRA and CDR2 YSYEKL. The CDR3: CASSKGQGNQPQHF. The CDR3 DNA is TGCGCCAGCAGCAAGGGACAGGGGAACCAGCCCCAGCATTTT.

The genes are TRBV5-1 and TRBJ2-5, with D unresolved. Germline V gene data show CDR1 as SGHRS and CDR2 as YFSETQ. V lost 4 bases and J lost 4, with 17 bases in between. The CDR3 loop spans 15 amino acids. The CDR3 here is CASSPAILRVETQYF. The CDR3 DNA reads TGCGCCAGCAGCCCAGCCATTCTCCGTGTAGAGACCCAGTACTTC.

CDR3 sequence reads: CAWSPQGVGELFF. CDR3 sequence (DNA): TGTGCCTGGAGCCCCCAGGGAGTGGGGGAGCTGTTTTTT. The rearrangement joins TRBV30 to TRBJ2-2; either TRBD1 or TRBD2 may fit D (5 bases each). The CDR3 runs to 13 residues. Germline-derived CDR1 and CDR2 are GTSNPN and SVGIG (reference sequence). V was trimmed by 3 bases and J by 8 bases, leaving 13 bases between them. Filled out from reference TRBV30 and TRBJ2-2, the complete variable domain reads SQTIHQWPATLVQPVGSPLSLECTVEGTSNPNLYWYRQAAGRGLQLLFYSVGIGQISSEVPQNLSASRPQDRQFILSSKKLLLSDSGFYLCAWSPQGVGELFFGEGSRLTVL.

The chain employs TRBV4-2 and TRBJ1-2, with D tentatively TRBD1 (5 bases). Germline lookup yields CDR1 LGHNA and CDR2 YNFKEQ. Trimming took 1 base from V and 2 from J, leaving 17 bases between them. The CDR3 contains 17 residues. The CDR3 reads CASSQGALQGPNYGYTF. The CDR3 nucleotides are TGTGCCAGCAGCCAAGGGGCGCTCCAGGGACCCAACTATGGCTACACCTTC.

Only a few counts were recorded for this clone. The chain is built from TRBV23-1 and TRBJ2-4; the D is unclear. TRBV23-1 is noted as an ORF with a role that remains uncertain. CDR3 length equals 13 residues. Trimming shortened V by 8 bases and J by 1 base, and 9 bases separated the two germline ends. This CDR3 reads CASAQAAKNIQYF. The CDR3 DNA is TGCGCCAGCGCCCAGGCGGCCAAAAACATTCAGTACTTC.

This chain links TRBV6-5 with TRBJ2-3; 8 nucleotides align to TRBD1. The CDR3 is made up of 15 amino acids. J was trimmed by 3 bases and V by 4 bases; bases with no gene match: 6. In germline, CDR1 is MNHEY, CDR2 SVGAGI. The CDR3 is CASSWTGSVTDTQYF. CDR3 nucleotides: TGTGCCAGCAGTTGGACAGGGAGTGTAACAGATACGCAGTATTTT.

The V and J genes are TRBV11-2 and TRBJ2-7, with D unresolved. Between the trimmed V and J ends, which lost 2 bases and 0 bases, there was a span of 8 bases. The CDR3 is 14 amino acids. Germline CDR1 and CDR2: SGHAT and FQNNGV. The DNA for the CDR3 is TGTGCCAGCAGCTTACCCAGGCCCTCCTACGAGCAGTACTTC. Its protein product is CASSLPRPSYEQYF.

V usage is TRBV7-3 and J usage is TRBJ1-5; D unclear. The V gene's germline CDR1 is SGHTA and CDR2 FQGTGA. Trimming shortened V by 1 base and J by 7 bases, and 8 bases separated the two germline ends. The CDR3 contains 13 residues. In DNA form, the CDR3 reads TGTGCCAGCAGCTTAAGTTCCGGGCAGCCCCAGCATTTT. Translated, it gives CASSLSSGQPQHF.

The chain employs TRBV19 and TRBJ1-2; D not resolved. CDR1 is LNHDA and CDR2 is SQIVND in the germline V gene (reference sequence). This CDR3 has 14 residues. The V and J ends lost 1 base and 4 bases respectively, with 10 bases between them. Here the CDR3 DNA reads TGTGCCAGTAGTATAGGCGGAGGTGCCTATGGCTACACCTTC. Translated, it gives CASSIGGGAYGYTF.

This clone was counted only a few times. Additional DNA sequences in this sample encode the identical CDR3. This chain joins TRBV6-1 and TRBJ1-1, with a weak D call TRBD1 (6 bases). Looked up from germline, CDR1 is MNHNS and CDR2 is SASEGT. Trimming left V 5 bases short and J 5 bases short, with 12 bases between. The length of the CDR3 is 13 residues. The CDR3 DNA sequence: TGTGCCAGCAGTAAACAGGGCGTTACTGAAGCTTTCTTT. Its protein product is CASSKQGVTEAFF.

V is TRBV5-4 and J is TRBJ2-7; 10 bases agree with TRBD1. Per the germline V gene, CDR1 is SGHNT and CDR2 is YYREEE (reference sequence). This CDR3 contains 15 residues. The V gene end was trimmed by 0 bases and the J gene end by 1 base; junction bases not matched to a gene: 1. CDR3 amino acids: CASSLVGQGSYEQYF. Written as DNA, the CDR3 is TGTGCCAGCAGCTTGGTGGGACAGGGGTCCTACGAGCAGTACTTC.

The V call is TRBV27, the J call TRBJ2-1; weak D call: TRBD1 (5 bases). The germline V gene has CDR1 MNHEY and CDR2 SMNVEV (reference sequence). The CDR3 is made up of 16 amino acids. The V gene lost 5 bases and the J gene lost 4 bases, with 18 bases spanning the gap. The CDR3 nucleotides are TGTGCCAGCAGTGCACTTAGGGGATCACGATACAATGAGCAGTTCTTC. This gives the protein CASSALRGSRYNEQFF.

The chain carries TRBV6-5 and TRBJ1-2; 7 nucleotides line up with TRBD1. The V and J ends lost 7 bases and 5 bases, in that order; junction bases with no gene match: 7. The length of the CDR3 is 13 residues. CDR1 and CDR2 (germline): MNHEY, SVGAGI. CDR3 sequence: CASIIAGGYGYTF. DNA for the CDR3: TGTGCCAGCATTATAGCAGGGGGATATGGCTACACCTTC.

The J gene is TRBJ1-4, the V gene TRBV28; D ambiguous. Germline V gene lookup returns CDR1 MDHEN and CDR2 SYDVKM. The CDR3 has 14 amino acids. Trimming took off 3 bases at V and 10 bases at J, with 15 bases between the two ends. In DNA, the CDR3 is TGTGCCAGCAGTTTGTACCCCGGGGTCGGAAAACTGTTTTTT. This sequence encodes CASSLYPGVGKLFF.

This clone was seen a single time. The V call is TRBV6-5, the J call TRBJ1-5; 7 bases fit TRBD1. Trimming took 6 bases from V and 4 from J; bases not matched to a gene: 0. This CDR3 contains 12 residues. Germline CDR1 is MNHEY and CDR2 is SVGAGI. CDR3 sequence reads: CASRTGNQPQHF. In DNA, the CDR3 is TGTGCCAGCAGGACAGGGAATCAGCCCCAGCATTTT.